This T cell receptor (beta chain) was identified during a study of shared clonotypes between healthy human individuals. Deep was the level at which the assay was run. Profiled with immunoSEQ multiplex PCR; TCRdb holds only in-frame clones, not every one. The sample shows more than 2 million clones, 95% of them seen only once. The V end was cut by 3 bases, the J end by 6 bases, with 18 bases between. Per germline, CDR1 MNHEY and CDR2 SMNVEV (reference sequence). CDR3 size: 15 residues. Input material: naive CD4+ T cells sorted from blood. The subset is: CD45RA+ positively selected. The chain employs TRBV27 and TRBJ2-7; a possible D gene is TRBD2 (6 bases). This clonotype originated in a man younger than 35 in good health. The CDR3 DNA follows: TGTGCCAGCAGTTTCTTGGGACCGGGGGATCGCGAGCAGTACTTC. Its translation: CASSFLGPGDREQYF.